This T cell receptor (beta chain) appears in the sequencing data of a study of shared clonotypes between healthy human individuals. The CDR3 is 16 amino acids. V was shortened by 0 bases and J by 2 bases, with 14 bases between the two germline ends. Germline V gene sequence: CDR1 MGHRA, CDR2 YSYEKL. Generated by immunoSEQ multiplex PCR, the TCRdb table keeps only in-frame clones and is missing some. The profile shows approximately 2,000,000 clones, approximately 92% of them singletons. Naive CD8 cells, CD45RO-negative and positively selected for CCR7, excluded terminally differentiated effector memory CD45RA+ cells. This clone was observed a single time.

Sequencing input: naive CD8+ T cells from PBMCs. The V gene is TRBV4-1, the J gene TRBJ2-7; D remains ambiguous. This TCR was sampled from a man aged 18-30 years in good health. Some clones in this sample may be carry-over from other donors' samples. The CDR3 loop is CASSQDSSGWAYEQYF. The CDR3, as DNA: TGCGCCAGCAGCCAAGATTCATCGGGTTGGGCCTACGAGCAGTACTTC.